This T cell receptor (beta chain) was obtained from a study of patients and donors after allogeneic stem cell transplantation. TCRdb redid the calling of the RT-PCR reads with MiXCR, one entry per CDR3 protein. The sample has about a million distinct CDR3 sequences; more than 15% are singletons. The CDR3 consists of 11 residues. Between the trimmed V and J ends, which lost 2 bases and 13 bases, there was a span of 9 bases. The J gene is TRBJ2-4, the V gene TRBV12-3 or TRBV12-4; D is unresolved. Specimen: blood, either unsorted or a sorted T cell fraction (not recorded which). This clonotype was sampled from a human donor who was either an allogeneic HSCT recipient or a stem cell or donor lymphocyte infusion donor (not recorded which). It is not recorded whose cells these are; they may come from a transplant donor. The CDR3 loop is CASSLQAEQYF. In DNA form, the CDR3 reads TGTGCCAGCAGTTTACAGGCAGAGCAGTACTTC.